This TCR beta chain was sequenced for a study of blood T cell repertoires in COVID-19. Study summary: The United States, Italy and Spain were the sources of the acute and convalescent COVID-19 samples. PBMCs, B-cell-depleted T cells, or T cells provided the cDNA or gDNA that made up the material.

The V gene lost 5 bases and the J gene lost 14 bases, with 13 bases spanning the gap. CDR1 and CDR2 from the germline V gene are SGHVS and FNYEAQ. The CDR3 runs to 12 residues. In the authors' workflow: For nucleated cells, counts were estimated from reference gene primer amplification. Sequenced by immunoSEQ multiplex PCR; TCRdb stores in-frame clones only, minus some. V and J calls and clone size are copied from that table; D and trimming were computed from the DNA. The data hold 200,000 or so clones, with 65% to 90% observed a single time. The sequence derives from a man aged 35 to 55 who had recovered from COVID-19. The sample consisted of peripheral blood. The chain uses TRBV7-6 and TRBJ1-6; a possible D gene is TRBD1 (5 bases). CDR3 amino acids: CASSQLSGSLHF. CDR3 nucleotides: TGTGCCAGCAGCCAGCTATCAGGGTCCCTCCACTTT.